This T cell receptor (beta chain) is from a study of Graves' ophthalmopathy and Graves' hyperthyroidism (dated by TCRdb to between 2017 and 2018). Notes on the research overall: Peripheral blood was collected at initial diagnosis, prior to any treatment. After sampling, hyperthyroidism patients received methimazole starting at 30 mg daily, and ophthalmopathy patients received high-dose intravenous methylprednisolone. In total, under 150 blood samples were TCR-sequenced: 40 to 45 ophthalmopathy, approximately 75 hyperthyroidism and some 17 hyperthyroidism-to-ophthalmopathy patients. A discovery set of more than 90 patients (roughly 43 ophthalmopathy, 57 stable hyperthyroidism) was enrolled to explore V-J signatures distinguishing ophthalmopathy from hyperthyroidism. To tell Graves' ophthalmopathy apart from Graves' hyperthyroidism, and to predict which patients would progress to ophthalmopathy, the study relied on TCR beta repertoire signatures. The independent validation cohort included 20 or so hyperthyroidism patients plus 17 patients who later progressed from hyperthyroidism to ophthalmopathy. T-cell repertoires of thyroid tissue and blood were compared in several hyperthyroidism patients.

This clonotype was counted only a few times. The antigen it recognizes is unknown. It has no much larger one-base neighbor in the sample; base qualities were not kept. Beyond this particular receptor, the publication reports: In validation, the model predicted ophthalmopathy progression with about 70% sensitivity and 72% to 80% specificity; some 13 predicted patients were CT-confirmed with GO in a median of approximately six months. The 13-signature model separated ophthalmopathy from stable hyperthyroidism with roughly 89% sensitivity and around 81% specificity in cross-validation, and 80%/75% in the test set. Sample size was not statistically predetermined, and group allocation was not concealed from the investigators. Most expanded thyroid clonotypes with frequency above 0.001 were also detected in blood, suggesting blood repertoires may reflect the thyroid immune response.

CDR1 is given as LNHDA and CDR2 as SQIVND, both from the germline V gene (reference sequence). The germline V end is reduced by 0 bases and the J end by 7 bases; junction bases left unmatched: 6. Reading from cysteine to phenylalanine, the CDR3 counts 16 amino acids. Just CDR3 DNA is preserved here, 48 bases in frame from base 1. TCR beta CDR3 regions were amplified from RNA transcripts for repertoire sequencing. The first round was an RT-PCR using HTBI primers with the Qiagen OneStep RT-PCR kit, and this first round was followed by a second-round multiplex PCR, then size selection and purification. Sequencing of the libraries was carried out on an Illumina HiSeq2000 in paired-end mode with 100 bp reads. Concerning the study's data processing: SOAPnuke was used to process the reads, throwing out any read that had adapters, had uncalled bases, had a mean Phred below 15, or lacked an exact constant-primer or identifier match. High-quality paired reads were merged with COPE v1.2.5. Each unique nucleotide sequence was defined as a clonotype, and clonotypes were aligned to IMGT TRB V, D and J references with MiTCR v1.1. Only V-J combinations with frequency above 0.0001 were analysed, covering around 99% of repertoires. For each V-J combination, a TCR clonal expansion and chaos score was defined as the ratio of F50 clonal expansion to chaos observed in the TCRdist matrix. Welch's t-statistics and random forest were used to reduce features to over ten V-J combinations, which were fed into a naive Bayes classifier. The similarity between thyroid and blood repertoires was quantified using the Morisita-Horn index. Starting from the raw public reads, TCRdb applied fastp trimming at Q25, assembled clones with MiXCR and retained in-frame beta chains. One record per CDR3 amino acid sequence lists the most common genes and DNA. The V and J calls here are based on TCRdb, not the publication. The sample contains 600,000 to 700,000 distinct CDR3 sequences, over 40% of them found a single time. Of the sample, under 3.5% falls within the top ten clones.

Ophthalmopathy patients were characterized by moderately to severely active disease, a Clinical Activity Score of at least 3, a NOSPECS grade of at least 4, and a disease duration under 3 months. Patients were excluded if they had other autoimmune diseases, uncontrolled infections, pregnancy or lactation. Diagnosis was based on clinical symptoms, serum thyroxine, TRAb, thyroid ultrasound and orbital computed tomography. Ficoll-Paque density gradient centrifugation was used to isolate PBMCs from around 10 ml of fresh peripheral blood. Trizol reagent was used to extract the total RNA, and its quality was then checked on an Agilent 2100 Bioanalyzer.

The origin of this receptor is an adult man with Graves' ophthalmopathy. Sequenced material: peripheral blood. The rearranged segments are TRBV19 and TRBJ2-2, and TRBD2 matches 9 of the central bases. The CDR3 protein: CASSIDLGLAFGELFF. The bases read TGTGCCAGTAGTATAGATCTAGGACTAGCGTTCGGGGAGCTGTTTTTT.